Listed below are T cell receptor beta chains from one sample, sequenced in a study of graft-versus-host responses after intestinal transplantation. The protocol was immunoSEQ multiplex PCR, while the TCRdb copy is restricted to in-frame clones and leaves out a portion. The sample holds more than 50,000 clones; more than 75% are singletons and the top ten take 2.7%. Sequencing was performed on PBMCs, taken around 120 days after intestinal transplantation. The receptors stem from a human patient who received an intestinal transplant, so some T cells may come from the graft donor. The CDR3 runs from the conserved cysteine through the conserved F or W. The D gene is left open where the match is weak.

>TRBJ1-1|TRBV10-2|.
CASSERGPNTEAFF
TGCGCCAGCAGTGAGCGGGGGCCGAACACTGAAGCTTTCTTT
>TRBJ2-1|TRBV27|.
CASTHREFGEQFF
TGTGCCAGCACGCACAGGGAGTTCGGTGAGCAGTTCTTC
>TRBJ2-7|TRBV28|.
CASSSVRGGSYEQYF
TGTGCCAGCAGTTCAGTTCGCGGAGGCTCCTACGAGCAGTACTTC
>TRBJ1-3|TRBV5-1|.
CASRPGQSSGNTIYF
TGCGCCAGCAGACCAGGACAGAGCTCTGGAAACACCATATATTTT
>TRBJ2-3|TRBV6-5|.
CASSYSTGWTDTQYF
TGTGCCAGCAGTTACTCAACAGGGTGGACAGATACGCAGTATTTT
>TRBJ1-5|TRBV27|.
CASSLNSRGGEQPQHF
TGTGCCAGCAGTTTAAACTCCAGGGGAGGAGAACAGCCCCAGCATTTT
>TRBJ1-1|TRBV19|.
CASRTLRVGETEAFF
TGTGCCAGTAGAACCCTCAGGGTAGGGGAAACTGAAGCTTTCTTT
>TRBJ2-3|TRBV7-8|.
CASRGPEKEYF
TGTGCCAGCCGCGGCCCTGAGAAGGAGTATTTT
>TRBJ1-5|TRBV6-1|.
CASSEASAGNQPQHF
TGTGCCAGCAGTGAAGCGTCGGCAGGAAATCAGCCCCAGCATTTT
>TRBJ1-1|TRBV19|.
CASSWTENTEAFF
TGTGCCAGTAGTTGGACAGAGAACACTGAAGCTTTCTTT
>TRBJ2-1|TRBV9|.
CASSLTQETYNEQFF
TGTGCCAGCAGCCTCACACAGGAGACCTACAATGAGCAGTTCTTC
>TRBJ1-4|TRBV2|.
CASSGLGRGSEKLFF
TGTGCCAGCAGTGGCCTCGGGAGAGGAAGCGAAAAACTGTTTTTT
>TRBJ2-5|TRBV7-8|TRBD2
CASLAGGQETQYF
TGTGCCAGCCTAGCGGGGGGGCAAGAGACCCAGTACTTC
>TRBJ2-3|TRBV5-6|.
CASSEGWTQYF
TGTGCCAGCAGCGAAGGGTGGACGCAGTATTTT
>TRBJ2-6|TRBV19|.
CASSPGAAGANVLTF
TGTGCCAGTAGTCCGGGGGCGGCAGGGGCCAACGTCCTGACTTTC
>TRBJ2-3|TRBV9|TRBD1
CASSAVRGQGLTSTDTQYF
TGTGCCAGCAGCGCAGTAAGGGGACAGGGCCTAACCAGCACAGATACGCAGTATTTT